The present T cell receptor beta chain was sequenced within a study of T cell responses to AZD1222 COVID-19 vaccine (dated by TCRdb to the early 2020s). Some background on the complete study: A total of 233 trial participants underwent TCR sequencing, of whom 200 to 220 had received two doses of AZD1222 and about 25 had received two doses of the MenACWY control vaccine. Trial participants were enrolled by age into subgroups of 18-55, 56-69 and 70-plus years, and about 150, 27 and 61 TCR-sequenced participants, respectively, were included in these subgroups.

The CDR3 regions of human TCRbeta chains were analyzed by immunosequencing. Per the source publication's procedure: TCRs in the repertoires were compared against a reference library of SARS-CoV-2-specific TCRs that had been generated with the MIRA antigen-specificity platform. Breadth was defined as the fraction of unique TCRs that were SARS-CoV-2-associated. Depth was defined as the fraction of total T cells that were SARS-CoV-2-associated. Using the MIRA data, each spike-specific TCR was mapped to the spike region that the TCR reacts to and placed in a CD4 or CD8 class. Log10-transformed breadth and depth values were compared by one-way ANOVA with Sidak's multiple comparisons tests. TCRdb obtained this table from immuneACCESS and retained in-frame rearrangements with V and J assigned. These tables miss some clones; where compared with another copy, unresolved V genes account for less than half of the shortfall, and the remainder is unexplained. V and J calls and clone size are those listed in that table; D and trimming were worked out from the DNA. The sample table lists tens of thousands of clones, 80% of them with a count of one. The ten largest clones take up over 13% of the sample.

V was cut back by 6 bases and J by 0 bases, leaving a gap of 11 bases between them. The CDR3 sequence holds 14 residues, the cysteine and phenylalanine included. Only the CDR3 DNA is retained, 42 bases long and in frame from the first base. Looking up the germline V gene yields CDR1 SGHTA and CDR2 FQGNSA. This sample's time point label indicates: about 28 days (+/-7) after the second vaccine dose. Because spike-specific TCR depth and breadth did not differ between the two schedules, AZD1222 recipients who got a second dose at roughly 4 weeks were pooled with those who got a second dose at roughly 12 weeks. Samples from vaccinated people were obtained from the UK trials COV001 and COV002, which included a single-blind randomized controlled phase 2/3 trial of AZD1222 (ChAdOx1 nCoV-19) in healthy adults. Trial participant PBMC samples were collected at day 0 and day 28 after the second dose for TCRbeta chain sequencing.

As concerns this clone: What this receptor recognizes is not known. Qualities for individual bases were not recorded, and no much larger clone is one base off.

Results the study describes overall, beyond this receptor: The vaccine-associated CD4 TCRs covered the entire spike protein, and the dominant responses fell in regions 160-218 and 743-854. Conclusions about previously exposed vaccinees are limited, since just six or seven AZD1222 recipients were seropositive for SARS-CoV-2 at baseline. A significant rise in spike-specific TCR breadth and depth was observed after two AZD1222 doses relative to day 0 and relative to MenACWY recipients. The 56-69-year group was small, and its depth increase did not reach significance, likely because of low power. Participants were mostly white British and included more females than males, and it was suggested by the authors that clonal diversity may have been underestimated. Reportedly, close to half of the unique spike-specific TCRs recognized epitopes lying outside the regions that are mutated in the B.1.351 and B.1.1.7 variants. No day 14 peak-response samples were available, so repertoires were characterized only after the peak T cell response.

This material consisted of peripheral blood, taken 28 days after the second AZD1222 dose. This receptor was obtained from an adult who received the AZD1222 COVID-19 vaccine. This chain joins TRBV7-2 to TRBJ2-5, with TRBD1 as a weak D call on 5 bases. At the DNA level, the sequence is TGTGCCAGCAGAGAGACAGAAAACCAAGAGACCCAGTACTTC. Its protein reads: CASRETENQETQYF.